The 18 T cell receptor beta chains reported below all come from one sample, sequenced in a study of OX40 agonist ivuxolimab in advanced cancers. Generated by immunoSEQ multiplex PCR, the TCRdb table keeps only in-frame clones and is missing some. The table has 35,000 to 45,000 clones, roughly 90% seen once; the top ten hold roughly 18%. The specimen was CD4+ or CD8+ T cells sorted from blood, collected in a trial of the OX40 agonist ivuxolimab. Receptors originate from an adult with an advanced solid tumor such as melanoma, head and neck, liver or kidney cancer.

The genes are TRBV9 and TRBJ1-2; 8 positions agree with TRBD1. Germline CDR1 reads SGDLS; CDR2 reads YYNGEE. This CDR3 contains 14 residues. The junction had 2 bases not matched to a gene; V was cut back by 2 bases and J by 2 bases. Here the CDR3 reads CASSVGDRNYGYTF. The DNA for the CDR3 is TGTGCCAGCAGCGTGGGGGACAGGAACTATGGCTACACCTTC. The full variable domain, rest sourced from reference TRBV9 and TRBJ1-2, is DSGVTQTPKHLITATGQRVTLRCSPRSGDLSVYWYQQSLDQGLQFLIQYYNGEERAKGNILERFSAQQFPDLHSELNLSSLELGDSALYFCASSVGDRNYGYTFGSGTRLTVV.

The gene calls are TRBV7-9 and TRBJ2-1, with TRBD2 matching 7 bases. V lost 5 bases to trimming and J lost 12 bases; unmatched junction nucleotides: 10. Germline-derived CDR1 and CDR2 are SEHNR and FQNEAQ (reference sequence). The CDR3 is 13 amino acids. CDR3 sequence reads: CASSPPGGELQFF. The CDR3 DNA sequence: TGTGCCAGCAGCCCCCCGGGAGGCGAGTTGCAGTTCTTC. Full variable domain (outside the CDR3, taken from reference TRBV7-9 and TRBJ2-1): DTGVSQNPRHKITKRGQNVTFRCDPISEHNRLYWYRQTLGQGPEFLTYFQNEAQLEKSRLLSDRFSAERPKGSFSTLEIQRTEQGDSAMYLCASSPPGGELQFFGPGTRLTVL.

The chain's CDR3 is CASSLGGKAYEQYV. CDR3 DNA: TGTGCCAGCAGCTTAGGGGGCAAGGCCTACGAGCAGTACGTC. The chain uses TRBV5-5 and TRBJ2-7, with TRBD1 identical over 7 bases. Germline loops: CDR1 SGHKS, CDR2 YYEKEE (reference sequence). The V gene end was trimmed by 2 bases and the J gene end by 2 bases; junction bases not matched to a gene: 4. The CDR3 spans 14 residues.

This chain connects TRBV27 to TRBJ2-7; the match to TRBD2 covers 7 bases. The CDR3 covers 14 residues. V trimming: 8 bases; J trimming: 4 bases; junction bases outside the gene matches: 11. The germline gives CDR1 MNHEY, CDR2 SMNVEV (reference sequence). In DNA form, the CDR3 reads TGTGCCAGCTCCCCGCGCGGGGGACCTTACGAGCAGTACGTC. As protein: CASSPRGGPYEQYV.

The rearrangement links TRBV4-2 to TRBJ1-2; D is undetermined. The length of the CDR3 is 16 residues. V was trimmed by 0 bases and J by 0 bases, leaving 11 bases between them. Germline CDR1 and CDR2: LGHNA and YNFKEQ. In DNA form, the CDR3 reads TGTGCCAGCAGCCAAGAGCACACCAGAGCTAACTATGGCTACACCTTC. Residues: CASSQEHTRANYGYTF.

The rearrangement joins TRBV5-1 to TRBJ2-7; D may be TRBD1 or TRBD2 (7 bases each). CDR1 SGHRS and CDR2 YFSETQ come from the germline V gene. The CDR3 is made up of 15 amino acids. Trimming pared 3 bases from V and 0 bases from J, leaving 13 bases between. CDR3 sequence reads: CASSSSGGASYEQYF. As DNA, the CDR3 is TGCGCCAGCAGCTCCTCAGGGGGGGCCTCCTACGAGCAGTACTTC.

V is TRBV9 and J is TRBJ2-3; no firm D call. CDR3 length: 16 amino acids. Per germline, CDR1 SGDLS and CDR2 YYNGEE. V shed 0 bases and J shed 6 bases, with 17 bases lying between them. CDR3 loop: CASSVGTLEPADTQYF. DNA of the CDR3: TGTGCCAGCAGCGTAGGAACTTTGGAACCGGCTGATACGCAGTATTTT.

The J gene is TRBJ2-5, the V gene TRBV27; no firm D call. The V and J ends lost 5 bases and 4 bases respectively, with 17 bases between them. There are 15 residues in the CDR3. Germline V gene data show CDR1 as MNHEY and CDR2 as SMNVEV (reference sequence). Here the CDR3 reads CASSPLQSFGETQYF. In DNA form, the CDR3 reads TGTGCCAGCAGTCCCCTCCAGAGTTTCGGAGAGACCCAGTACTTC.

This chain uses TRBV7-2 with TRBJ1-2; D not certain. The CDR3 is 17 amino acids. V was trimmed by 2 bases and J by 0 bases, leaving 16 bases between them. Per the germline V gene, CDR1 is SGHTA and CDR2 is FQGNSA. The DNA for the CDR3 is TGTGCCAGCAGCTTAAGCGGCAGGTCCCTAACTAACTATGGCTACACCTTC. Amino acid sequence: CASSLSGRSLTNYGYTF. Looking up the rest from reference TRBV7-2 and TRBJ1-2 gives the full variable domain: GAGVSQSPSNKVTEKGKDVELRCDPISGHTALYWYRQSLGQGLEFLIYFQGNSAPDKSGLPSDRFSAERTGGSVSTLTIQRTQQEDSAVYLCASSLSGRSLTNYGYTFGSGTRLTVV.

The CDR3 DNA follows: TGTGCCAGCAGCTTTGTGCCCGGTGCCTACGAGCAGTACTTC. As protein: CASSFVPGAYEQYF. This chain uses TRBV11-1 with TRBJ2-7; D not certain. Trimming left V 3 bases short and J 2 bases short, with 11 bases between. In germline, CDR1 is SGHAT, CDR2 FQDESV (reference sequence). The length of the CDR3 is 14 residues.

V gene TRBV7-9 combines with J gene TRBJ2-1; weak D call: TRBD1 (5 bases). V was cut by 3 bases and J by 7 bases, with 13 bases left in between. Germline lookup yields CDR1 SEHNR and CDR2 FQNEAQ (reference sequence). The CDR3 length is 14 residues. This chain's CDR3 is CASSLDQGWNEQFF. The CDR3 DNA is TGTGCCAGCAGCTTGGATCAGGGATGGAATGAGCAGTTCTTC.

This clone was detected once. The chain joins TRBV6-1 to TRBJ2-7; TRBD2 matches 8 bases. CDR3 length equals 14 residues. Germline V gives CDR1 MNHNS, CDR2 SASEGT. V trimming: 2 bases; J trimming: 7 bases; junction bases outside the gene matches: 7. CDR3 nucleotide sequence: TGTGCCAGCAGTGAACCAGTAGCGGGGTGGGAGCAGTACTTC. Translated, it gives CASSEPVAGWEQYF.

This chain links TRBV19 with TRBJ2-7; D assignment may be TRBD1 or TRBD2 (5 bases each). The CDR3 extends over 14 amino acids. CDR1 is LNHDA, CDR2 SQIVND, per germline (reference sequence). Trimming left V 6 bases short and J 5 bases short, with 17 bases between. CDR3 bases: TGTGCCAGTAGGGGACCGGACCCCGGCCACGAGCAGTACTTC. Amino acid sequence: CASRGPDPGHEQYF.

The chain recombines TRBV5-1 with TRBJ1-3; 8 nucleotides agree with TRBD1. V shed 0 bases, J shed 4 bases, and the junction held 9 bases outside the gene matches. The CDR3 is made up of 17 amino acids. Per germline, CDR1 SGHRS and CDR2 YFSETQ. The CDR3 bases are TGCGCCAGCAGCTTGGGCCCACTGACAGGGGCGGGAAACACCATATATTTT. It yields the protein CASSLGPLTGAGNTIYF.

The chain links TRBV19 to TRBJ2-5, with TRBD2 identical over 11 bases. The germline V gene has CDR1 LNHDA and CDR2 SQIVND (reference sequence). With V trimmed by 6 bases and J by 5 bases, 5 bases remained unmatched. The CDR3 runs to 14 residues. The chain's CDR3 is CASRITSGGETQYF. CDR3 DNA: TGTGCCAGTAGAATTACTAGCGGGGGTGAGACCCAGTACTTC.

The V gene is TRBV4-1, the J gene TRBJ1-2; D possibly corresponds to TRBD1 (5 bases). This CDR3 comprises 14 residues. Germline CDR1 and CDR2: MGHRA and YSYEKL. Trimming pared 3 bases from V and 6 bases from J, leaving 14 bases between. The CDR3 loop is CASSQGQGIDGYTF. Here the CDR3 DNA reads TGCGCCAGCAGCCAGGGGCAGGGAATAGATGGCTACACCTTC.

The chain couples TRBV28 to TRBJ2-3, with a weak D call TRBD1 (5 bases). V was shortened by 3 bases and J by 1 base, with 11 bases between the two germline ends. Germline-derived CDR1 and CDR2 are MDHEN and SYDVKM. The CDR3 is 15 residues long. The CDR3 nucleotides read TGTGCCAGCAGTTTTGAAGGGGAAGGCACAGATACGCAGTATTTT. It is translated as CASSFEGEGTDTQYF.

The V call is TRBV13, the J call TRBJ2-7; D may correspond to TRBD1 or TRBD2 (5 bases each). Between the trimmed V and J ends, which lost 3 bases and 2 bases, there was a span of 11 bases. The CDR3 is 14 amino acids. Per germline, CDR1 PRHDT and CDR2 FYEKMQ (reference sequence). CDR3 sequence (DNA): TGTGCCAGCAGCTTCGGGGACGACACCTACGAGCAGTACTTC. As protein: CASSFGDDTYEQYF.